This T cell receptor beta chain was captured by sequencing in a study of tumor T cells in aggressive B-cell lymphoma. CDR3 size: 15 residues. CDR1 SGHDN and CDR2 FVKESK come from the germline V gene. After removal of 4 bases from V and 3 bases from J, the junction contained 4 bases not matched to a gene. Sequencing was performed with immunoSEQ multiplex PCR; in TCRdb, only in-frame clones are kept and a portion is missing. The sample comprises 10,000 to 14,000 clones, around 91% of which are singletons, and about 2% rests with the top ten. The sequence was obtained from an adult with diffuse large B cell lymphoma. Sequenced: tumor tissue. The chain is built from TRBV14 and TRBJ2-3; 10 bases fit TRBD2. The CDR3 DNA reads TGTGCCAGCAGCCCCTTTAGCGGGAGGACAGATACGCAGTATTTT. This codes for CASSPFSGRTDTQYF.